What follows are 30 T cell receptor beta chains derived from one specimen sequenced in a study of blood T cell repertoires in COVID-19. Only in-frame clones appear in the TCRdb table, and some are missing; sequencing was by immunoSEQ multiplex PCR. Among approximately 32,000 clones, around 90% were seen once, and the ten largest hold over 12%. Sample: peripheral blood. The receptors here all came from a man in his sixties with active COVID-19.

The chain is built from TRBV30 and TRBJ2-1; no firm D call. Trimming cost V 5 bases and J 0 bases, with 8 bases left between them. In germline, CDR1 is GTSNPN, CDR2 SVGIG (reference sequence). The CDR3 contains 13 residues. Here the CDR3 reads CAWGYSSYNEQFF. The CDR3 nucleotides read TGTGCCTGGGGTTATAGCTCCTACAATGAGCAGTTCTTC.

This clone was counted a single time. The V call is TRBV2, the J call TRBJ2-1; 13 bases fit TRBD2. CDR1 and CDR2 from the germline V gene are SNHLY and FYNNEI. Trimming took 6 bases from V and 4 from J; bases not matched to a gene: 3. The CDR3 covers 15 residues. In DNA, the CDR3 is TGTGCCAGCAGCCCGGGACTAGCGGGATACAATGAGCAGTTCTTC. This gives the protein CASSPGLAGYNEQFF.

The chain joins TRBV6-2 or TRBV6-3 to TRBJ2-4; D is possibly TRBD1 (6 bases). The CDR3 covers 13 residues. CDR1 and CDR2 from the germline V gene are MNHEY and SVGEGT. V lost 6 bases and J 6 bases, leaving 12 bases between the germline ends. The CDR3 loop reads CASSLGGTNIQYF. In DNA form, the CDR3 reads TGTGCCAGCAGCCTAGGGGGAACAAACATTCAGTACTTC.

The chain has TRBV6-4 and TRBJ1-5; tentative D call: TRBD1 (6 bases). The CDR3 is 17 amino acids. Trimming stripped 4 bases from V and 0 bases from J, with 16 bases between. Germline CDR1 MRHNA, CDR2 SNTAGT. In nucleotides, the CDR3 is TGTGCCAGCAGTGGGGACACCCCTTGGAATAGCAATCAGCCCCAGCATTTT. Protein sequence: CASSGDTPWNSNQPQHF.

The chain employs TRBV20-1 and TRBJ2-5; TRBD2 matches 10 bases. The CDR3 is made up of 16 amino acids. J was trimmed by 5 bases and V by 6 bases; bases with no gene match: 15. Germline CDR1 is DFQATT and CDR2 is SNEGSKA (reference sequence). Here the CDR3 DNA reads TGCAGTGCCAGTACTAGCGGGGTGCACGGTTTGGAGACCCAGTACTTC. It translates to CSASTSGVHGLETQYF.

The V and J genes are TRBV5-5 and TRBJ1-5, with D maybe TRBD1 (5 bases). Germline assignment: CDR1 SGHKS and CDR2 YYEKEE (reference sequence). Trimming left V 3 bases short and J 0 bases short, with 13 bases between. This CDR3 contains 16 residues. CDR3 nucleotides: TGTGCCAGCAGCTCGCTGGGGGGGGATAGCAATCAGCCCCAGCATTTT. Translation gives CASSSLGGDSNQPQHF.

The gene calls are TRBV6-5 and TRBJ1-2; perhaps TRBD1 as D (5 bases). This CDR3 has 12 residues. Looked up from germline, CDR1 is MNHEY and CDR2 is SVGAGI. Trimming took 2 bases from V and 7 from J, leaving 8 bases between them. The CDR3 here is CASSYGGVGYTF. Written as DNA, the CDR3 is TGTGCCAGCAGTTACGGGGGGGTTGGCTACACCTTC.

A note on this clone: An end of the junction differs from the germline gene, which may be a read error. V gene TRBV2 combines with J gene TRBJ2-1; 8 bases agree with TRBD2. The CDR3 is made up of 19 amino acids. CDR1 and CDR2 (germline): SNHLY, FYNNEI. DNA of the CDR3: TGTGCCAGTAGTGCAGCTAGCGGGTCGCAGATAAGCTCCTACAATGAGCAGTTCTTC. This codes for CASSAASGSQISSYNEQFF.

The V call is TRBV4-3, the J call TRBJ1-6; D is ambiguous. Germline V lookup: CDR1 LGHNA, CDR2 YSLEER. The CDR3 extends over 13 amino acids. V was cut by 2 bases and J by 6 bases, with 5 bases left in between. CDR3 in DNA: TGCGCCAGCAGCCAAAACAGTAATTCACCCCTCCACTTT. This encodes CASSQNSNSPLHF.

This chain connects TRBV4-3 to TRBJ1-6; D remains unclear. The CDR3 has 13 amino acids. Germline-derived CDR1 and CDR2 are LGHNA and YSLEER. V was shortened by 0 bases and J by 7 bases, with 4 bases between the two germline ends. CDR3: CASSQDPNSPLHF. The CDR3 DNA is TGCGCCAGCAGCCAAGATCCGAATTCACCCCTCCACTTT.

The chain uses TRBV15 and TRBJ2-3; no clear D gene. CDR1 is LNHNV, CDR2 YYDKDF, per germline (reference sequence). Trimming left V 0 bases short and J 3 bases short, with 13 bases between. The CDR3 is 16 residues long. This chain's CDR3 is CATSRDSLLLTDTQYF. The CDR3 coding sequence is TGTGCCACCAGCAGAGATTCCCTCCTATTGACAGATACGCAGTATTTT.

The CDR3 sequence is CASSWRGDTQYF. The CDR3 bases are TGTGCCAGCAGCTGGCGGGGGGATACGCAGTATTTT. This chain uses TRBV7-2 with TRBJ2-3, with 7 bases matching TRBD2. Germline-derived CDR1 and CDR2 are SGHTA and FQGNSA. The junction had 1 base not matched to a gene; V was cut back by 4 bases and J by 6 bases. The CDR3 runs to 12 residues.

The chain employs TRBV6-5 and TRBJ1-2, with 9 bases matching TRBD1. V dropped 5 bases and J dropped 7; count of bases not matched to a gene: 5. This CDR3 region has 13 residues. Germline V gene data show CDR1 as MNHEY and CDR2 as SVGAGI. CDR3 DNA: TGTGCCAGCAGTCCCGGGACAGGGTTTGGCTACACCTTC. Translating it yields CASSPGTGFGYTF.

This chain links TRBV7-9 with TRBJ2-3, with D possibly being TRBD2 (6 bases). CDR3 length equals 16 residues. Deletions cut 3 bases from V and 1 base from J, with 14 bases between. CDR1 SEHNR and CDR2 FQNEAQ come from the germline V gene (reference sequence). The CDR3 bases are TGTGCCAGCAGCTTGGGTCTAGCGATCCGCACAGATACGCAGTATTTT. Translation: CASSLGLAIRTDTQYF.

This chain links TRBV7-2 with TRBJ2-6, with D possibly matching TRBD1 (5 bases). Looked up from germline, CDR1 is SGHTA and CDR2 is FQGNSA. Between the trimmed V and J ends, which lost 5 bases and 0 bases, there was a span of 14 bases. The CDR3 is 17 residues long. In DNA, the CDR3 is TGTGCCAGCAGCCCATCGGCGACAGTCTCTGGGGCCAACGTCCTGACTTTC. Its translation is CASSPSATVSGANVLTF. The full variable domain, completed using reference TRBV7-2 and TRBJ2-6, is GAGVSQSPSNKVTEKGKDVELRCDPISGHTALYWYRQSLGQGLEFLIYFQGNSAPDKSGLPSDRFSAERTGGSVSTLTIQRTQQEDSAVYLCASSPSATVSGANVLTFGAGSRLTVL.

The chain carries TRBV19 and TRBJ2-7; 7 bases are a match to TRBD1. This CDR3 has 14 residues. V shed 5 bases and J 3 bases; nucleotides not matched to a gene: 7. Germline-derived CDR1 and CDR2 are LNHDA and SQIVND (reference sequence). CDR3 nucleotides: TGTGCCAGTAGTGCCCTTGGGACAGTCTACGAGCAGTACTTC. It yields the protein CASSALGTVYEQYF.

The chain is built from TRBV2 and TRBJ1-1, with a weak D call TRBD1 (5 bases). This CDR3 is built from 14 residues. Germline CDR1 SNHLY, CDR2 FYNNEI. V was clipped by 3 bases and J by 1 base, with 9 bases between them. CDR3 in amino acids: CASSDPGGNTEAFF. As DNA, the CDR3 is TGTGCCAGCAGTGACCCGGGGGGGAACACTGAAGCTTTCTTT.

This chain joins TRBV19 and TRBJ2-3; tentatively, D is TRBD1 (5 bases). Germline V gene sequence: CDR1 LNHDA, CDR2 SQIVND (reference sequence). This CDR3 is built from 17 residues. V dropped 0 bases and J dropped 0 bases, with 13 bases sitting between them. The CDR3 is CASSIDSGFESTDTQYF. CDR3 DNA sequence: TGTGCCAGTAGTATAGATTCAGGGTTTGAGAGCACAGATACGCAGTATTTT.

The chain is built from TRBV7-9 and TRBJ2-6; 7 bases agree with TRBD1. Germline CDR1 SEHNR, CDR2 FQNEAQ (reference sequence). This CDR3 spans 15 amino acids. Trimming removed 2 bases from V and 4 bases from J; junction bases left unmatched: 2. In DNA form, the CDR3 reads TGTGCCAGCAGCTTAAAGGGGGCCGGGGCCAACGTCCTGACTTTC. This encodes CASSLKGAGANVLTF.

The chain couples TRBV3-1 (or the pseudogene TRBV3-2) to TRBJ1-1; 8 bases are a match to TRBD1. The trim removed 0 bases at V and 6 bases at J, leaving 3 bases unmatched. The CDR3 length is 14 residues. In germline, CDR1 is LGHDT, CDR2 YNNKEL (reference sequence). CDR3 sequence (DNA): TGTGCCAGCAGCCAAGAAGACAGGGGCTCTGAAGCTTTCTTT. Translation gives CASSQEDRGSEAFF.

The chain has TRBV11-2 and TRBJ2-5, with TRBD2 matching 15 bases. CDR3 size: 16 residues. Trimming removed 4 bases from V and 2 bases from J; junction bases left unmatched: 2. Germline CDR1 SGHAT, CDR2 FQNNGV. Written as DNA, the CDR3 is TGTGCCAGCAGCTGGGGGACTAGCGGGAGGCAAGAGACCCAGTACTTC. This encodes CASSWGTSGRQETQYF.

This clone has a handful of counts. The chain joins TRBV29-1 to TRBJ2-7, with 8 bases lining up with TRBD1. The CDR3 is 15 amino acids. Germline CDR1 and CDR2: SQVTM and ANQGSEA. After removal of 6 bases from V and 1 base from J, the junction contained 11 bases not matched to a gene. Here the CDR3 DNA reads TGCAGCGTCTTTTTACCGGGACAGGCATCCTACGAGCAGTACTTC. Translating gives CSVFLPGQASYEQYF.

This chain uses TRBV5-1 with TRBJ2-3; the match to TRBD2 covers 10 bases. The CDR3 is 14 amino acids. The V segment lost 4 bases and the J segment 4 bases; nucleotides outside the gene matches: 3. Germline V gene sequence: CDR1 SGHRS, CDR2 YFSETQ. The CDR3 region has the DNA TGCGCCAGCAGCGACGGACTAGCGGCAGATACGCAGTATTTT. Its translation is CASSDGLAADTQYF.

The sample holds one count of this clone. CDR3 region: CASSNAGGGTQYF. The CDR3 nucleotides read TGTGCCAGCAGCAACGCGGGGGGAGGTACGCAGTATTTT. This chain uses TRBV5-4 with TRBJ2-3, with 8 bases identical to TRBD2. After removal of 4 bases from V and 8 bases from J, the junction contained 6 bases not matched to a gene. This CDR3 has 13 residues. Looked up from germline, CDR1 is SGHNT and CDR2 is YYREEE (reference sequence).

The chain combines TRBV7-9 with TRBJ2-3, with TRBD2 matching over 12 bases. Trimming at V came to 6 bases and at J to 3 bases, leaving 4 bases not matched to a gene. Germline V lookup: CDR1 SEHNR, CDR2 FQNEAQ (reference sequence). This CDR3 region has 15 residues. CDR3 in amino acids: CASSFTSGGTDTQYF. For the CDR3, the DNA is TGTGCCAGCAGTTTTACTAGCGGGGGGACAGATACGCAGTATTTT. The whole variable domain, remainder taken from reference TRBV7-9 and TRBJ2-3, is DTGVSQNPRHKITKRGQNVTFRCDPISEHNRLYWYRQTLGQGPEFLTYFQNEAQLEKSRLLSDRFSAERPKGSFSTLEIQRTEQGDSAMYLCASSFTSGGTDTQYFGPGTRLTVL.

This chain links TRBV6-2 or TRBV6-3 with TRBJ2-1; D might be TRBD2 (6 bases). The CDR3 sequence is 15 residues long. Germline values: CDR1 MNHEY, CDR2 SVGEGT. V dropped 0 bases and J dropped 6 bases, with 12 bases sitting between them. CDR3 DNA sequence: TGTGCCAGCAGTTACTCGTGGGGGGTCGGCAATGAGCAGTTCTTC. Its translation: CASSYSWGVGNEQFF.

The chain couples TRBV4-3 to TRBJ1-5; no clear D. Between the trimmed V and J ends, which lost 0 bases and 5 bases, there was a span of 11 bases. There are 15 residues in the CDR3. Germline values: CDR1 LGHNA, CDR2 YSLEER. CDR3 region: CASSQDWADDQPQHF. The CDR3 region has the DNA TGCGCCAGCAGCCAAGATTGGGCAGACGATCAGCCCCAGCATTTT.

This clone was observed once. The chain has TRBV3-1 (or the pseudogene TRBV3-2) and TRBJ1-2, with 11 bases matching TRBD1. CDR3 size: 13 residues. Trimming cost V 6 bases and J 7 bases; bases outside gene matches: 4. CDR1 is LGHDT, CDR2 YNNKEL, per germline (reference sequence). The CDR3 is CASRDRGHGGYTF. CDR3 in DNA: TGTGCCAGCAGGGACAGGGGGCATGGTGGCTACACCTTC.

The chain employs TRBV7-2 and TRBJ2-3; 7 bases agree with TRBD2. The germline V gene encodes CDR1 SGHTA and CDR2 FQGNSA. V trimming: 3 bases; J trimming: 4 bases; junction bases outside the gene matches: 1. The CDR3 totals 13 residues. CDR3 DNA: TGTGCCAGCAGCTTGGCGGGAGCAGATACGCAGTATTTT. Translation gives CASSLAGADTQYF.

This chain links TRBV14 with TRBJ2-3, with D tentatively TRBD2 (5 bases). V was pared by 4 bases and J by 0 bases, with 8 bases between. The CDR3 has 14 amino acids. CDR1 and CDR2 (germline): SGHDN, FVKESK. The CDR3 DNA sequence: TGTGCCAGCAGCCCGACTATTAGCACAGATACGCAGTATTTT. Protein product: CASSPTISTDTQYF.